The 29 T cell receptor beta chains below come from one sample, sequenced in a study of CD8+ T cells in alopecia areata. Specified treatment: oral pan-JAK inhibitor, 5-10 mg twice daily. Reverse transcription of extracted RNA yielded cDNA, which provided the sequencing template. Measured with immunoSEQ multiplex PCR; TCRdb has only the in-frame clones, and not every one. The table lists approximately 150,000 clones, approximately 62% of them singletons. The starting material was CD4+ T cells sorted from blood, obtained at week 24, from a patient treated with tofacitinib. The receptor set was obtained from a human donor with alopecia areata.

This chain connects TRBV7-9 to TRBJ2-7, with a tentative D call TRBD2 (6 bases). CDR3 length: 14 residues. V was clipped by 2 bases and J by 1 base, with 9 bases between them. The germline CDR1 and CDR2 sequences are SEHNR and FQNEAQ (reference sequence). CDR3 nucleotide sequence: TGTGCCAGCAGCTTATTGGGGGGATCCTACGAGCAGTACTTC. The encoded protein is CASSLLGGSYEQYF. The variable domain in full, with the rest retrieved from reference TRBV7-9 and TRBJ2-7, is DTGVSQNPRHKITKRGQNVTFRCDPISEHNRLYWYRQTLGQGPEFLTYFQNEAQLEKSRLLSDRFSAERPKGSFSTLEIQRTEQGDSAMYLCASSLLGGSYEQYFGPGTRLTVT.

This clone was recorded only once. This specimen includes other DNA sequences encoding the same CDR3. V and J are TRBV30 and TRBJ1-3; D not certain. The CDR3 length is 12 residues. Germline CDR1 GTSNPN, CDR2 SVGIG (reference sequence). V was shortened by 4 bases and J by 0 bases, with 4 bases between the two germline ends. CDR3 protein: CAWTGSGNTIYF. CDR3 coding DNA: TGTGCCTGGACCGGCTCTGGAAACACCATATATTTT.

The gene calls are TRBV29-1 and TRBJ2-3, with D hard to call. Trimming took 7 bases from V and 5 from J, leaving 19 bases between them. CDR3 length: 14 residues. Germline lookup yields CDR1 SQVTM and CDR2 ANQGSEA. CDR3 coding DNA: TGCAGCGCCGCCTTGGGCCTCGTAGGAGATACGCAGTATTTT. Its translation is CSAALGLVGDTQYF.

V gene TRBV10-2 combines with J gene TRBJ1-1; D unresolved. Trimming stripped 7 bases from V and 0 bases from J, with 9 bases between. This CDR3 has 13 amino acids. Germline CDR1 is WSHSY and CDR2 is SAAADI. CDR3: CASMFSVNTEAFF. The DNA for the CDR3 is TGCGCCAGCATGTTTTCAGTGAACACTGAAGCTTTCTTT.

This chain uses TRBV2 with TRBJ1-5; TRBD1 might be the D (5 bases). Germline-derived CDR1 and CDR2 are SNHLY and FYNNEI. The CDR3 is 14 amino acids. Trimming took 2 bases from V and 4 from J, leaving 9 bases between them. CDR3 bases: TGTGCCAGCAGTGAACAGGGAGCGAATCAGCCCCAGCATTTT. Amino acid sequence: CASSEQGANQPQHF.

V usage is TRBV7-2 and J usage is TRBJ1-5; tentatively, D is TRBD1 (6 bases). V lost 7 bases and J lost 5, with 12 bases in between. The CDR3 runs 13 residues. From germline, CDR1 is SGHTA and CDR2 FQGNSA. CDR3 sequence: CASTWTAYQPQHF. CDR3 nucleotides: TGTGCCAGCACCTGGACAGCCTATCAGCCCCAGCATTTT.

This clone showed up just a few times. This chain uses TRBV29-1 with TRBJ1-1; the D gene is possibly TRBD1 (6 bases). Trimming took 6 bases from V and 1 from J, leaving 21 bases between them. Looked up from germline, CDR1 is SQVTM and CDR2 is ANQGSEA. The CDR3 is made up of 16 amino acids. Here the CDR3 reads CSVAGAGRLENTEAFF. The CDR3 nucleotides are TGCAGCGTGGCGGGGGCAGGCCGACTTGAGAACACTGAAGCTTTCTTT.

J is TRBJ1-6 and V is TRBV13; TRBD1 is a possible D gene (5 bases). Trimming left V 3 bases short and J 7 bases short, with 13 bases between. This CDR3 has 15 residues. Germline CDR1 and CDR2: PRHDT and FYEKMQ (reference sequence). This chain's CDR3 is CASSLGDGSNSPLHF. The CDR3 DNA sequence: TGTGCCAGCAGCTTGGGGGACGGATCCAATTCACCCCTCCACTTT.

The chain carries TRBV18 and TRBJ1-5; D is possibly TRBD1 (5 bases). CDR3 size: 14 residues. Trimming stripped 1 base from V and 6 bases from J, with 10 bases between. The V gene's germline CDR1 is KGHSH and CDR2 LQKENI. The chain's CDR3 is CASSPRQGSQPQHF. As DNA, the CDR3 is TGTGCCAGCTCACCACGGCAGGGTAGTCAGCCCCAGCATTTT.

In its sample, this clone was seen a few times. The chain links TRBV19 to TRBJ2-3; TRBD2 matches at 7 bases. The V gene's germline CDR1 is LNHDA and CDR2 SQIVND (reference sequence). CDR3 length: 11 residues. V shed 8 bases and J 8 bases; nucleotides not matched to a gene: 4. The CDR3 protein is CASEGGSTQYF. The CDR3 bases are TGTGCCAGTGAGGGAGGGTCTACGCAGTATTTT. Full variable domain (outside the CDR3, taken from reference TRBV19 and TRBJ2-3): DGGITQSPKYLFRKEGQNVTLSCEQNLNHDAMYWYRQDPGQGLRLIYYSQIVNDFQKGDIAEGYSVSREKKESFPLTVTSAQKNPTAFYLCASEGGSTQYFGPGTRLTVL.

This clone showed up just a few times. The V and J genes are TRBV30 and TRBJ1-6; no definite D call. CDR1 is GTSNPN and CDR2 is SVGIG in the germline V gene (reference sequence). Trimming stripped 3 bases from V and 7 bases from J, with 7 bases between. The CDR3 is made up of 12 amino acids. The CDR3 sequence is CAWRHPNSPLHF. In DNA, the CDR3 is TGTGCCTGGAGACACCCAAATTCACCCCTCCACTTT.

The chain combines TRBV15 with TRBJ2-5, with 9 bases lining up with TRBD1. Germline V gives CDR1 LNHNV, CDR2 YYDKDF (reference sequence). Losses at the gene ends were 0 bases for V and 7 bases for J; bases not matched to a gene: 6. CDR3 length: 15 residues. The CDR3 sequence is CATSREGRQGGTQYF. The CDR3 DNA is TGTGCCACCAGCAGAGAGGGTCGACAGGGGGGGACCCAGTACTTC.

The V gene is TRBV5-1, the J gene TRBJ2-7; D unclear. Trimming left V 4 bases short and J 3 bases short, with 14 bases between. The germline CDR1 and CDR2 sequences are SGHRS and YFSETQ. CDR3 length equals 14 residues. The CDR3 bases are TGCGCCAGCAGCCTTGGGCAGGCGGTCTACGAGCAGTACTTC. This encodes CASSLGQAVYEQYF.

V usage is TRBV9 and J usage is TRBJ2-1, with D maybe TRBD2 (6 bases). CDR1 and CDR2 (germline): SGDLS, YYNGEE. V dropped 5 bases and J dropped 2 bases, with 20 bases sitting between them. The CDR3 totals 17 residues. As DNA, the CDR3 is TGTGCCAGCAGTGGGGACCGATGGGACTCCGCCTACAATGAGCAGTTCTTC. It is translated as CASSGDRWDSAYNEQFF.

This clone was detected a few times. This chain's CDR3 is CSVCRDTSTDTQYF. DNA for the CDR3: TGCAGCGTCTGCCGGGACACCAGCACAGATACGCAGTATTTT. The J gene is TRBJ2-3, the V gene TRBV29-1; D is possibly TRBD1 (6 bases). The length of the CDR3 is 14 residues. Germline V gene data show CDR1 as SQVTM and CDR2 as ANQGSEA. With 6 bases removed from V and 0 bases from J, the gap between germline ends came to 13 bases.

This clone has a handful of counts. The CDR3 loop is CASSISNSGANVLTF. For the CDR3, the DNA is TGTGCCAGCAGCATCAGTAACTCTGGGGCCAACGTCCTGACTTTC. V gene TRBV11-1 combines with J gene TRBJ2-6; D is unresolved. The CDR3 length is 15 residues. V was cut by 5 bases and J by 0 bases, with 8 bases left in between. Germline loops: CDR1 SGHAT, CDR2 FQDESV (reference sequence).

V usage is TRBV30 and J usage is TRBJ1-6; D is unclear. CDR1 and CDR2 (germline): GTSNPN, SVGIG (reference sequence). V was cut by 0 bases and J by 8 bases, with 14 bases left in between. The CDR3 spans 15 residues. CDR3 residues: CAWSVAEGPYSPLHF. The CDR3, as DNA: TGTGCCTGGAGTGTGGCTGAGGGTCCCTATTCACCCCTCCACTTT.

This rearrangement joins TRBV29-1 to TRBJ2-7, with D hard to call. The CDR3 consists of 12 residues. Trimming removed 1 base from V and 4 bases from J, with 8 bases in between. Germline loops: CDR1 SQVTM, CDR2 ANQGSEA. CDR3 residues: CSVEVGQYEQYF. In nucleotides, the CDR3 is TGCAGCGTTGAAGTGGGCCAATACGAGCAGTACTTC.

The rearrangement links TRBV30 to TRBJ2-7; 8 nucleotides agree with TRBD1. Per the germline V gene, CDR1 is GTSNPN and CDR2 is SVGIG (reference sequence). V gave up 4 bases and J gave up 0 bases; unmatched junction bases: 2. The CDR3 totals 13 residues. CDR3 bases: TGTGCCTGGATTACAGGGGGCTCCTACGAGCAGTACTTC. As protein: CAWITGGSYEQYF.

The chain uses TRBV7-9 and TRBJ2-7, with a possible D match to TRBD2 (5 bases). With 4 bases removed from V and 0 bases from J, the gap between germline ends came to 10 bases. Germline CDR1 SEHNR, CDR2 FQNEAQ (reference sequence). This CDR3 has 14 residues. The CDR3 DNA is TGTGCCAGCAGCTCCCACCGGGGCTCCTACGAGCAGTACTTC. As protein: CASSSHRGSYEQYF.

CDR3 nucleotide sequence: TGTGCCAGCAGTCAACATGGTAGCAATCAGCCCCAGCATTTT. Its protein product is CASSQHGSNQPQHF. The chain employs TRBV25-1 and TRBJ1-5; the D is unclear. This CDR3 spans 14 amino acids. Germline V gene lookup returns CDR1 MGHDK and CDR2 SYGVNS. Trimming removed 5 bases from V and 0 bases from J, with 8 bases in between.

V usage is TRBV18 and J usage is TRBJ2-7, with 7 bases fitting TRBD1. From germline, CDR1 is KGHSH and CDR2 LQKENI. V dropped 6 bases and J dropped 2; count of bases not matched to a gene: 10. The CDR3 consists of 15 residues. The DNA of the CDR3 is TGTGCCAGCTCTCCTAACGACAGGGCGACCTACGAGCAGTACTTC. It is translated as CASSPNDRATYEQYF.

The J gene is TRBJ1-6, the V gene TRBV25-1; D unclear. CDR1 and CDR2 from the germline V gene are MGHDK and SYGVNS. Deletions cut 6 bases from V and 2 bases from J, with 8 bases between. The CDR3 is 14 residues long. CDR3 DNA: TGTGCCAGCAGGGAGACGGCCTATAATTCACCCCTCCACTTT. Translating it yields CASRETAYNSPLHF.

CDR3 nucleotide sequence: TGTGCTAGTGGTTCTGGGCTACGGAGTAATCAGCCCCAGCATTTT. Residues: CASGSGLRSNQPQHF. The V gene is TRBV12-5, the J gene TRBJ1-5; the D is unclear. Germline lookup yields CDR1 LGHNT and CDR2 FRNRAP. Trimming shortened V by 4 bases and J by 4 bases, and 14 bases separated the two germline ends. The CDR3 loop spans 15 amino acids.

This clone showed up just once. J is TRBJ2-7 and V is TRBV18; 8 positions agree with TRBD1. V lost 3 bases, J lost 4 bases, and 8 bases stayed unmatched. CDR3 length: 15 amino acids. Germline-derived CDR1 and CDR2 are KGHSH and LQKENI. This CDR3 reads CASSPRTGIPYEQYF. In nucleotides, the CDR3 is TGTGCCAGCTCACCTCGGACAGGGATCCCGTACGAGCAGTACTTC.

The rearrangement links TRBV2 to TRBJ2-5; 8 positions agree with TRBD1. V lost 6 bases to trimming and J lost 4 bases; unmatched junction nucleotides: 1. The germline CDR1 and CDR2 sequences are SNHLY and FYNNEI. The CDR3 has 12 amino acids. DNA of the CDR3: TGTGCCAGCAGGGACAGGGTAGAGACCCAGTACTTC. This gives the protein CASRDRVETQYF.

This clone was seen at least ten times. The CDR3 region has the DNA TGCGCCAGCAGCTTGGCCGGGACTGAGAATGAAAAACTGTTTTTT. Protein: CASSLAGTENEKLFF. V gene TRBV5-1 combines with J gene TRBJ1-4; tentatively, D is TRBD1 (5 bases). CDR3 length equals 15 residues. Germline CDR1 SGHRS, CDR2 YFSETQ. V shed 0 bases and J shed 5 bases, with 11 bases lying between them.

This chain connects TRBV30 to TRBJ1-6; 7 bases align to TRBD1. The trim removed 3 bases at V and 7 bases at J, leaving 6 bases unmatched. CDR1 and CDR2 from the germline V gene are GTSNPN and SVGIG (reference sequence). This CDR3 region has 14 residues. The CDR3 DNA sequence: TGTGCCTGGAGGCTTCCGGGACAGAATTCACCCCTCCACTTT. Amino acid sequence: CAWRLPGQNSPLHF.

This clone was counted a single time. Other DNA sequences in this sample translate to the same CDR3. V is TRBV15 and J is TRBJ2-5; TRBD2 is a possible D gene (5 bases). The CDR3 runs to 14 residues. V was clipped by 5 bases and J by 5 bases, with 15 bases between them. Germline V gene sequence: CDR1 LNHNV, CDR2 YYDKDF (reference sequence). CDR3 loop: CATSLRGGGETQYF. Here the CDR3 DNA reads TGTGCCACCAGCCTAAGAGGCGGCGGGGAGACCCAGTACTTC.